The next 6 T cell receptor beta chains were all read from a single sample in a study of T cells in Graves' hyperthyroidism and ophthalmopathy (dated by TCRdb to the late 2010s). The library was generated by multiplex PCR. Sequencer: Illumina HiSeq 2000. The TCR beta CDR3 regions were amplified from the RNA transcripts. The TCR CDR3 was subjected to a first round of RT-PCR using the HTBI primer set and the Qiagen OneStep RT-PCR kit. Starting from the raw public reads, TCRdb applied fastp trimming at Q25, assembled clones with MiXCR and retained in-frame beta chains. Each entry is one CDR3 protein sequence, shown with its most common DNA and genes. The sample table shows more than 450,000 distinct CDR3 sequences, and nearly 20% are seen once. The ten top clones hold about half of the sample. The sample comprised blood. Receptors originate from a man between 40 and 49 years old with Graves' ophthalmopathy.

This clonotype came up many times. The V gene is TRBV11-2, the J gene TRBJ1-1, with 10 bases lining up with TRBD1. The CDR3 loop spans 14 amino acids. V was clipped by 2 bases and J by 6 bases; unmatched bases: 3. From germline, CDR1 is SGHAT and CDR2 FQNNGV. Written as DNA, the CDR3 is TGTGCCAGCAGCTTATGGGACAGGGGCCCTGAAGCTTTCTTT. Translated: CASSLWDRGPEAFF.

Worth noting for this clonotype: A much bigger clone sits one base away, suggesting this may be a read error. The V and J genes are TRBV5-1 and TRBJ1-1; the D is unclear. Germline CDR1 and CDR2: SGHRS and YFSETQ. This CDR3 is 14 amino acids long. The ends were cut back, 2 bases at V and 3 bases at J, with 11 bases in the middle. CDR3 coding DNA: TGCGCCAGCAGCTTCCGGTCTGGGGACACTGAAGCTTTCTTT. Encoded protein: CASSFRSGDTEAFF.

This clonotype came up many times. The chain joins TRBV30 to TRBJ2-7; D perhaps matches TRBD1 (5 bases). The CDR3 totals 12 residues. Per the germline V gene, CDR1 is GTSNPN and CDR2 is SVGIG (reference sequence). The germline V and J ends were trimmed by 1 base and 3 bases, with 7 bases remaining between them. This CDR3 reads CAWSEQGYEQYF. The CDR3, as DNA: TGTGCCTGGAGTGAGCAGGGCTACGAGCAGTACTTC.

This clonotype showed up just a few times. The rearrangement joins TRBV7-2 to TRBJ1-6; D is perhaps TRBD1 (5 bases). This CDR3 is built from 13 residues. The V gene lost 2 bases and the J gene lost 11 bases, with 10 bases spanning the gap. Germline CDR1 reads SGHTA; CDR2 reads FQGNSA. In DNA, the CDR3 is TGTGCCAGCAGCTTACAAATGGGACCACCCCTCCACTTT. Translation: CASSLQMGPPLHF.

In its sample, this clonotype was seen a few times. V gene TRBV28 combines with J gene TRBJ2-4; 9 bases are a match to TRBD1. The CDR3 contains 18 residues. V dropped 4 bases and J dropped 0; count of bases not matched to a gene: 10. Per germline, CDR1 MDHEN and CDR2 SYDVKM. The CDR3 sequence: CASSWGTGPVLAKNIQYF. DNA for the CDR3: TGTGCCAGCAGTTGGGGGACAGGGCCCGTCCTAGCCAAAAACATTCAGTACTTC.

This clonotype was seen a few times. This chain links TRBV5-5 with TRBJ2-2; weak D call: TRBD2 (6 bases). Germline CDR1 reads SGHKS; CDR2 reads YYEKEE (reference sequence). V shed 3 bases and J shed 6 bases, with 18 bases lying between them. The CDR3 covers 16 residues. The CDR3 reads CASSWDGEVLAGELFF. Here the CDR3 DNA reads TGTGCCAGCAGCTGGGACGGGGAGGTATTAGCCGGGGAGCTGTTTTTT.